These 8 T cell receptor beta chains share one sample of origin, sequenced in a study of vaccination effects on CD4 cells after COVID-19. Using viral peptide pools, the ViraFEST assay grew out antigen-specific CD4+ T cells prior to sequencing. Once cultured for roughly nine days, the cells underwent separation to obtain CD4+ T cells. In the vaccine recipients, nucleocapsid antibodies were negative and there was no prior SARS-CoV-2 infection. Antigens for these TCRs are unknown. The data were produced by immunoSEQ multiplex PCR, yet TCRdb's version contains in-frame clones alone and is incomplete. Of about 54,000 clones listed, around 67% are singletons. The sample consisted of CD4+ T cells from PBMCs cultured with SARS-CoV-2 spike peptides, taken before COVID-19 vaccination. The receptor set was obtained from a human donor who received a COVID-19 vaccine.

This clone was seen a few times. V gene TRBV19 combines with J gene TRBJ1-2, with D perhaps TRBD1 (6 bases). The length of the CDR3 is 13 residues. Per the germline V gene, CDR1 is LNHDA and CDR2 is SQIVND (reference sequence). Trimming stripped 4 bases from V and 4 bases from J, with 10 bases between. The CDR3 region is CASSKGQLYGYTF. The DNA of the CDR3 is TGTGCCAGTAGTAAGGGACAACTCTATGGCTACACCTTC.

The V call is TRBV28, the J call TRBJ2-5, with D possibly matching TRBD1 (6 bases). The CDR3 spans 13 residues. Trimming took 6 bases from V and 5 from J, leaving 13 bases between them. Per germline, CDR1 MDHEN and CDR2 SYDVKM. The CDR3: CASRGAGVETQYF. The CDR3 bases are TGTGCCAGCAGGGGGGCGGGTGTGGAGACCCAGTACTTC. The entire variable domain, with the rest obtained from reference TRBV28 and TRBJ2-5, is as follows: DVKVTQSSRYLVKRTGEKVFLECVQDMDHENMFWYRQDPGLGLRLIYFSYDVKMKEKGDIPEGYSVSREKKERFSLILESASTNQTSMYLCASRGAGVETQYFGPGTRLLVL.

The chain has TRBV28 and TRBJ2-1; 7 bases fit TRBD1. CDR3 length equals 15 residues. Germline CDR1 reads MDHEN; CDR2 reads SYDVKM. The V segment lost 3 bases and the J segment 2 bases; nucleotides outside the gene matches: 4. Written as DNA, the CDR3 is TGTGCCAGCAGTTTTAACAGGGGCGCCTACAATGAGCAGTTCTTC. This translates into CASSFNRGAYNEQFF.

V is TRBV7-9 and J is TRBJ2-7; 11 bases map to TRBD2. This CDR3 is 15 amino acids long. The J segment lost 4 bases and the V segment lost 5 bases, leaving 7 bases of the junction unmatched. Germline V gene sequence: CDR1 SEHNR, CDR2 FQNEAQ (reference sequence). This chain's CDR3 is CASSLGTSGLYEQYF. The CDR3, as DNA: TGTGCCAGCAGCCTAGGGACTAGCGGATTATACGAGCAGTACTTC. Full variable domain (remainder filled in from reference TRBV7-9 and TRBJ2-7): DTGVSQNPRHKITKRGQNVTFRCDPISEHNRLYWYRQTLGQGPEFLTYFQNEAQLEKSRLLSDRFSAERPKGSFSTLEIQRTEQGDSAMYLCASSLGTSGLYEQYFGPGTRLTVT.

The chain joins TRBV2 to TRBJ2-1; D unresolved. The CDR3 sequence is 13 residues long. Trimming pared 6 bases from V and 8 bases from J, leaving 14 bases between. CDR1 and CDR2 from the germline V gene are SNHLY and FYNNEI. CDR3 nucleotide sequence: TGTGCCAGCAGGATGGACCTGGCCCATGAGCAGTTCTTC. It is translated as CASRMDLAHEQFF.

This chain links TRBV6-5 with TRBJ2-7; possibly TRBD2 for D (5 bases). V lost 0 bases and J 6 bases, leaving 15 bases between the germline ends. The CDR3 loop spans 15 amino acids. Germline V CDR1 and CDR2: MNHEY, SVGAGI. CDR3 residues: CASSYSTPLRGEQYF. DNA for the CDR3: TGTGCCAGCAGTTACTCAACCCCACTCCGGGGCGAGCAGTACTTC.

This clone was counted a single time. The chain carries TRBV12-3 or TRBV12-4 and TRBJ2-5; D gene uncertain. The CDR3 consists of 13 residues. V was cut by 6 bases and J by 1 base, with 9 bases left in between. The CDR3, as DNA: TGTGCCAGCAGCTACGGTCTCCAAGAGACCCAGTACTTC. This sequence encodes CASSYGLQETQYF.

The chain employs TRBV5-1 and TRBJ2-1; the D gene is possibly TRBD1 (6 bases). V dropped 0 bases and J dropped 9 bases, with 19 bases sitting between them. CDR1 is SGHRS and CDR2 is YFSETQ in the germline V gene. This CDR3 has 16 amino acids. The CDR3 nucleotides are TGCGCCAGCAGCTTGGGGGGGCCTAGTCAAACTGGTGAGCAGTTCTTC. Its protein is CASSLGGPSQTGEQFF. Supplemented by reference TRBV5-1 and TRBJ2-1, the full variable domain reads KAGVTQTPRYLIKTRGQQVTLSCSPISGHRSVSWYQQTPGQGLQFLFEYFSETQRNKGNFPGRFSGRQFSNSRSEMNVSTLELGDSALYLCASSLGGPSQTGEQFFGPGTRLTVL.